This T cell receptor beta chain comes out of a study of cytomegalovirus exposure and HLA in healthy donors. As concerns this clone: The antigen is unknown.

PCR involved 60 Vbeta and 13 Jbeta primers. Measured with immunoSEQ multiplex PCR; TCRdb has only the in-frame clones, and not every one. The table includes hundreds of thousands of clones, more than 65% detected once. The study's findings and limits: The authors later found most CMV-associated TCR beta chains appeared HLA-restricted. Clonal expansion was found to be greater in HLA-associated TCR beta chains than in equally common others in a later analysis. Researchers counted some 150 TCR beta chains as cytomegalovirus-associated.

Germline CDR1 and CDR2: MNHNS and SASEGT. This CDR3 comprises 15 residues. V was trimmed by 0 bases and J by 2 bases, leaving 11 bases between them. This sequence joins TRBV6-1 and TRBJ2-7, with D tentatively TRBD2 (5 bases). Sequenced sample: PBMCs. This receptor was taken from a man aged 18 to 29 in good health and CMV-seronegative. This CDR3 is CASSEASGGAYEQYF. The CDR3 DNA reads TGTGCCAGCAGTGAAGCAAGCGGAGGAGCCTACGAGCAGTACTTC.